This T cell receptor (beta chain) comes out of a study of cytomegalovirus exposure and HLA in healthy donors. Study-level findings and limits: An analysis done earlier found most TCR beta V segments productive about 90% or about 30% of the time. Analyzed later, association rates of TCRs varied across HLA loci, with DRB1 most and HLA-C fewest. A highly shared variant cluster was judged a likely technical artifact. More than 15,000 TCR beta sequences were associated with HLA alleles at 0.05 false discovery rate in a later analysis.

60 Vbeta and 13 Jbeta primers were used in PCR. Here immunoSEQ multiplex PCR was the method, and the copy in TCRdb shows in-frame clones only, minus some. The table for this sample gives about 25,000 clones. A remark on this clone: Its antigen is currently unknown.

This receptor was taken from a male donor in good health and CMV-seropositive. Input material: PBMCs.

CDR3 sequence reads: CASSQGQGAKVSLHF. The CDR3 DNA follows: TGTGCCAGCAGCCAAGGCCAGGGGGCGAAGGTATCCCTCCACTTT. V and J are TRBV4-2 and TRBJ1-6; 8 nucleotides line up with TRBD1. The ends lost 1 base at V and 14 bases at J; junction bases unmatched: 10. The CDR3 has 15 amino acids. CDR1 LGHNA and CDR2 YNFKEQ come from the germline V gene.